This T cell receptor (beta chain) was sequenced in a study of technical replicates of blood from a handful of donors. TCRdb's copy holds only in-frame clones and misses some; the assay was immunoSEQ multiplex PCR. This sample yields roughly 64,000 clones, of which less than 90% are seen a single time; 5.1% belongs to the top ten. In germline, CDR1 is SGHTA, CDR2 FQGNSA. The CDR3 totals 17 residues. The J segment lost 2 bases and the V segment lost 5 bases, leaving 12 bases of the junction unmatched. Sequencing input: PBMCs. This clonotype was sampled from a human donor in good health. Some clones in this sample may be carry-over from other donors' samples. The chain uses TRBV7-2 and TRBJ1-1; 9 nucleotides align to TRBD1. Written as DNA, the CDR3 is TGTGCCAGCAGCCTTGGACAGGGGCTATTTTATAACACTGAAGCTTTCTTT. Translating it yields CASSLGQGLFYNTEAFF.